Described below is a single T cell receptor (beta chain) sequence and its context. The antigen is unknown. This record belongs to a study of shared clonotypes between healthy human individuals. The study's findings and limits: Sampling covered nothing but blood. Tissue TCR repertoires likely differ from those found in blood.

The unsorted PBMC sample used ten immunoSEQ deep assay plates. Sequencing used immunoSEQ multiplex PCR; TCRdb keeps in-frame clones, though not all of them. The sample contains some 490,000 clones, around four fifths of which appear only once. The study drew all its donors from Caucasian adults living in Nashville, Tennessee. CDR3 length equals 13 residues. The germline CDR1 and CDR2 sequences are SEHNR and FQNEAQ (reference sequence). After removal of 3 bases from V and 7 bases from J, the junction contained 3 bases not matched to a gene. Source material: PBMCs. The chain is built from TRBV7-9 and TRBJ2-1; TRBD2 agrees at 7 bases. The source is a woman between 40 and 55 years old in good health. Some clones in this sample may be carry-over from other donors' samples. The CDR3 here is CASSLAGENEQFF. The DNA of the CDR3 is TGTGCCAGCAGCTTGGCGGGGGAGAATGAGCAGTTCTTC.